The table lists the clone carrying this T cell receptor beta chain with a count of one. What it binds is not known. Germline CDR1 and CDR2: MNHEY and SMNVEV (reference sequence). The CDR3 contains 15 residues. The V gene end was trimmed by 3 bases and the J gene end by 3 bases; junction bases not matched to a gene: 5. This sample was taken from a study of cytomegalovirus exposure and HLA in healthy donors. Study-wide results and limits: Many donors shared some public TCRs, even though most TCR sequences were rare. Further analysis, carried out later, found HLA-associated TCR beta chains more clonally expanded than equally common other chains. Sequencing depth roughly uniform across donors was assumed in presence/absence analyses.

PCR employed 60 Vbeta and 13 Jbeta primers. The assay was immunoSEQ multiplex PCR, and TCRdb's table has in-frame clones only and misses some. The sample shows approximately 220,000 clones, around 83% of them seen only once. Sample: PBMCs. The TCR comes from a girl aged 10-17 years in good health and CMV-seronegative. The chain uses TRBV27 and TRBJ2-5; 9 bases match TRBD1. In nucleotides, the CDR3 is TGTGCCAGCAGTTTTGCTGGGACAGGGAAAGAGACCCAGTACTTC. Protein sequence: CASSFAGTGKETQYF.